Below, 23 T cell receptor beta chains from the same sample are listed, as sequenced in a study of T cells in Graves' hyperthyroidism and ophthalmopathy. Amplified regions were TCR beta CDR3 sequences from RNA transcripts. The HTBI set primed first-round TCR CDR3 RT-PCR. TCRdb ran MiXCR on the multiplex PCR reads and lists one entry per CDR3 protein. The data show around 450,000 distinct CDR3 sequences, about 15% seen once. Material for sequencing was blood. These receptors came from a young woman with Graves' hyperthyroidism.

This clonotype was detected ten times or more. The chain carries TRBV5-6 and TRBJ1-5; D possibly corresponds to TRBD1 (5 bases). From germline, CDR1 is SGHDT and CDR2 YYEEEE. Trimming took off 2 bases at V and 5 bases at J, with 14 bases between the two ends. This CDR3 spans 15 amino acids. Here the CDR3 reads CASSLTGRGDQPQHF. DNA for the CDR3: TGTGCCAGCAGCTTAACCGGGCGGGGCGATCAGCCCCAGCATTTT.

The CDR3 region has the DNA TGCAGTGCTAGGACACGGAACACTGAAGCTTTCTTT. Its protein is CSARTRNTEAFF. V usage is TRBV20-1 and J usage is TRBJ1-1; D gene ambiguous. This CDR3 is built from 12 residues. The V gene's germline CDR1 is DFQATT and CDR2 SNEGSKA (reference sequence). With 3 bases removed from V and 1 base from J, the gap between germline ends came to 6 bases.

This clonotype came up many times. The chain links TRBV5-1 to TRBJ2-1; 9 bases are shared with TRBD2. The CDR3 has 16 residues. V shed 1 base and J 4 bases; nucleotides not matched to a gene: 6. The germline V gene has CDR1 SGHRS and CDR2 YFSETQ. CDR3 coding DNA: TGCGCCAGCAGCTTGCGGGCTAGCGGGGTGTACAATGAGCAGTTCTTC. Protein sequence: CASSLRASGVYNEQFF.

There are many counts of this clonotype. The chain joins TRBV3-1 to TRBJ2-2; 7 nucleotides align to TRBD1. CDR1 is LGHDT and CDR2 is YNNKEL in the germline V gene (reference sequence). V shed 0 bases, J shed 14 bases, and the junction held 6 bases outside the gene matches. CDR3 length: 13 amino acids. In DNA, the CDR3 is TGTGCCAGCAGCCAAGAGTACAGGGGTGGTCTGTTTTTT. Translated: CASSQEYRGGLFF.

This clonotype was detected many times. The genes are TRBV5-1 and TRBJ2-1; 11 nucleotides align to TRBD2. CDR3 size: 15 residues. Germline CDR1 and CDR2: SGHRS and YFSETQ. The ends lost 1 base at V and 9 bases at J; junction bases unmatched: 6. The CDR3 here is CASSLTSGTSGEQFF. The CDR3, as DNA: TGCGCCAGCAGCTTGACTAGCGGGACTAGCGGTGAGCAGTTCTTC.

V is TRBV12-5 and J is TRBJ2-3; TRBD1 agrees at 7 bases. The CDR3 length is 17 residues. Germline lookup yields CDR1 LGHNT and CDR2 FRNRAP. V dropped 3 bases and J dropped 2; count of bases not matched to a gene: 11. DNA of the CDR3: TGTGCTAGTGGTTTCATGGTCGGGGACAGCTTCACAGATACGCAGTATTTT. This codes for CASGFMVGDSFTDTQYF.

In its sample, this clonotype was seen many times. V and J are TRBV20-1 and TRBJ2-3, with D perhaps being TRBD1 or TRBD2 (5 bases each). Germline lookup yields CDR1 DFQATT and CDR2 SNEGSKA (reference sequence). The V end was cut by 3 bases, the J end by 0 bases, with 7 bases between. The CDR3 runs 13 residues. The CDR3, as DNA: TGCAGTGCTAGCGGGGCTAGCACAGATACGCAGTATTTT. Its translation: CSASGASTDTQYF.

The chain uses TRBV25-1 and TRBJ1-4, with D perhaps matching TRBD1 (5 bases). The CDR3 consists of 15 residues. Germline V CDR1 and CDR2: MGHDK, SYGVNS. V dropped 2 bases and J dropped 7 bases, with 14 bases sitting between them. In DNA, the CDR3 is TGTGCCAGCAGTGAAAGGGGCCGGACCCTTGAAAAACTGTTTTTT. Its protein is CASSERGRTLEKLFF.

The chain couples TRBV6-5 to TRBJ2-1; D unresolved. The CDR3 totals 12 residues. In germline, CDR1 is MNHEY, CDR2 SVGAGI. Trimming pared 2 bases from V and 10 bases from J, leaving 9 bases between. CDR3 loop: CASSYGVGEQFF. The CDR3 DNA sequence: TGTGCCAGCAGTTACGGGGTCGGGGAGCAGTTCTTC.

This clonotype is a singleton in its sample. The V gene is TRBV6-4, the J gene TRBJ1-5, with D perhaps TRBD1 (5 bases). This CDR3 spans 15 amino acids. V was trimmed by 1 base and J by 7 bases, leaving 14 bases between them. From germline, CDR1 is MRHNA and CDR2 SNTAGT. The CDR3 DNA reads TGTGCCAGCAGTGACTTGGCAGGGTCTCTGCAGCCCCAGCATTTT. Amino acids: CASSDLAGSLQPQHF.

The J gene is TRBJ2-1, the V gene TRBV6-5; 8 nucleotides line up with TRBD1. V dropped 2 bases and J dropped 6; count of bases not matched to a gene: 3. Germline lookup yields CDR1 MNHEY and CDR2 SVGAGI. The CDR3 is made up of 14 amino acids. The CDR3 spells CASSYTTGGNEQFF. The CDR3 bases are TGTGCCAGCAGTTACACCACAGGGGGCAATGAGCAGTTCTTC.

This clonotype was seen at least ten times. The chain recombines TRBV6-6 with TRBJ1-2; 9 positions match TRBD1. J was trimmed by 4 bases and V by 2 bases; bases with no gene match: 8. This CDR3 contains 16 residues. CDR1 MNHNY and CDR2 SVGAGI come from the germline V gene (reference sequence). CDR3 protein: CASSYGGTGSTYGYTF. The DNA of the CDR3 is TGTGCCAGCAGTTACGGGGGGACAGGGAGTACCTATGGCTACACCTTC.

In its sample, this clonotype was seen a few times. This chain uses TRBV9 with TRBJ2-2; unclear D gene. Germline CDR1 SGDLS, CDR2 YYNGEE. V gave up 0 bases and J gave up 9 bases, with 9 bases separating them. The CDR3 consists of 13 residues. The CDR3 nucleotides are TGTGCCAGCAGCGTAGCCGGTACCAGGGAGCTGTTTTTT. Amino acids: CASSVAGTRELFF.

This chain joins TRBV10-3 and TRBJ2-7; 7 nucleotides agree with TRBD1. Germline trimming cut 0 bases from V and 2 bases from J; bases unmatched to any gene: 1. The CDR3 has 14 residues. Per the germline V gene, CDR1 is ENHRY and CDR2 is SYGVKD. CDR3 DNA: TGTGCCATCAGTGAGTCGGGACAGCCCTACGAGCAGTACTTC. This gives the protein CAISESGQPYEQYF.

This clonotype appeared many times. V usage is TRBV28 and J usage is TRBJ1-2, with no clear D. Germline CDR1 MDHEN, CDR2 SYDVKM. V lost 3 bases and J lost 7, with 15 bases in between. The CDR3 is made up of 14 amino acids. The CDR3: CASSFVSTEGGYTF. DNA of the CDR3: TGTGCCAGCAGTTTCGTTAGTACAGAGGGTGGCTACACCTTC.

This clonotype was seen many times. The chain employs TRBV24-1 and TRBJ2-1, with TRBD1 as a possible D gene (5 bases). Trimming cost V 0 bases and J 8 bases, with 16 bases left between them. Germline loops: CDR1 KGHDR, CDR2 SFDVKD. This CDR3 has 16 amino acids. The chain's CDR3 is CATSDLQGRFPDEQFF. CDR3 nucleotide sequence: TGTGCCACCAGTGATTTGCAGGGCCGGTTCCCAGATGAGCAGTTCTTC.

Many counts were recorded for this clonotype. This chain uses TRBV27 with TRBJ1-5; D is possibly TRBD1 (5 bases). The CDR3 loop spans 13 amino acids. Trimming left V 3 bases short and J 11 bases short, with 14 bases between. Germline loops: CDR1 MNHEY, CDR2 SMNVEV (reference sequence). CDR3 region: CASSLEGRVAQHF. For the CDR3, the DNA is TGTGCCAGCAGTTTGGAGGGACGGGTCGCCCAGCATTTT.

J is TRBJ2-5 and V is TRBV19; D is uncertain. With 4 bases removed from V and 3 bases from J, the gap between germline ends came to 9 bases. This CDR3 has 13 residues. Germline V lookup: CDR1 LNHDA, CDR2 SQIVND (reference sequence). This CDR3 is CASSRWPEETQYF. In DNA form, the CDR3 reads TGTGCCAGTAGTAGATGGCCCGAAGAGACCCAGTACTTC.

This sequence joins TRBV25-1 and TRBJ2-1; D is uncertain. Trimming pared 3 bases from V and 5 bases from J, leaving 14 bases between. Germline V gives CDR1 MGHDK, CDR2 SYGVNS. The CDR3 runs to 15 residues. CDR3 residues: CASSEGGVKDNEQFF. The CDR3 bases are TGTGCCAGCAGTGAGGGTGGGGTTAAGGACAATGAGCAGTTCTTC.

The chain is built from TRBV6-7 and TRBJ2-3; 16 nucleotides match TRBD2. TRBV6-7 belongs to the ORF category, with a function that is uncertain. The CDR3 totals 20 residues. V was pared by 5 bases and J by 0 bases, with 11 bases of the junction left unmatched. CDR3 in DNA: TGTGCCAGCAGTGCCTCGGGACTAGCGGGAGGGCCCCCTAGCACAGATACGCAGTATTTT. This encodes CASSASGLAGGPPSTDTQYF.

This clonotype was detected many times. The rearrangement joins TRBV2 to TRBJ1-2; no reliable D call. Per the germline V gene, CDR1 is SNHLY and CDR2 is FYNNEI. Deletions cut 8 bases from V and 8 bases from J, with 18 bases between. The CDR3 runs to 13 residues. The CDR3 loop is CASEGDGPRGYTF. The CDR3 nucleotides are TGTGCCAGCGAAGGAGACGGACCCCGGGGCTACACCTTC.

At least ten counts were recorded for this clonotype. The chain couples TRBV29-1 to TRBJ2-2; possible D gene TRBD1, 5 bases. The germline CDR1 and CDR2 sequences are SQVTM and ANQGSEA. The CDR3 consists of 15 residues. Trimming pared 4 bases from V and 3 bases from J, leaving 15 bases between. CDR3 residues: CSVGKQDSDTGELFF. For the CDR3, the DNA is TGCAGCGTTGGGAAACAGGATTCGGACACCGGGGAGCTGTTTTTT.

The chain uses TRBV10-3 and TRBJ2-1; 7 bases align to TRBD1. Looked up from germline, CDR1 is ENHRY and CDR2 is SYGVKD. J was trimmed by 0 bases and V by 2 bases; bases with no gene match: 1. CDR3 size: 15 residues. CDR3 protein: CAISEDRVSYNEQFF. CDR3 coding DNA: TGTGCCATCAGTGAGGACAGGGTCTCCTACAATGAGCAGTTCTTC.